The source of this T cell receptor (beta chain) is a study of identical twins. Study-level results: Twin-shared out-of-frame alpha sequences showed excess low generation probability. Models predicted too little out-of-frame TCR alpha sharing in monozygotic twins. Beta out-of-frame sequences showed weaker excess twin sharing.

Germline V CDR1 and CDR2: LGHDT, YNNKEL (reference sequence). The CDR3 runs 18 residues. Trimming stripped 1 base from V and 0 bases from J, with 18 bases between. TCRdb fed the 5' RACE reads into MiXCR, producing one record per CDR3 protein. This sample has 500,000 to 700,000 distinct CDR3 sequences, with just over 7% found just once. This clonotype was counted many times. Its antigen remains unknown. The same data also went into a second study, on yellow fever vaccine responses in identical twins.

V usage is TRBV3-1 and J usage is TRBJ1-2; D ambiguous. The receptor was derived from a woman younger than 30 in good health. Sequencing used PBMCs. The CDR3 loop is CASSQGGLAGATNYGYTF. The CDR3 DNA sequence: TGTGCCAGCAGCCAAGGGGGTTTAGCGGGAGCTACTAACTATGGCTACACCTTC.